The 18 T cell receptor beta chains below all came from one sample that was sequenced in a study of CD8+ T cells in alopecia areata. Extracted RNA was reverse transcribed into cDNA, the sequencing template. Sequenced by immunoSEQ multiplex PCR; TCRdb stores in-frame clones only, minus some. The sample includes 200,000 to 250,000 clones, approximately 61% of them seen just once. This specimen consisted of CD4+ T cells sorted from blood, obtained at week 0. Receptors originate from a human donor with alopecia areata.

This clone turned up a few times. The chain uses TRBV9 and TRBJ1-2; D is ambiguous. Trimming took 4 bases from V and 1 from J, leaving 8 bases between them. From germline, CDR1 is SGDLS and CDR2 YYNGEE. The CDR3 is 13 amino acids. CDR3 in DNA: TGTGCCAGCAGCCCGGAAGTTAACTATGGCTACACCTTC. Its translation: CASSPEVNYGYTF.

V is TRBV18 and J is TRBJ2-7; 8 nucleotides line up with TRBD1. The CDR3 covers 13 residues. V shed 5 bases, J shed 7 bases, and the junction held 7 bases outside the gene matches. Germline V gene data show CDR1 as KGHSH and CDR2 as LQKENI. CDR3 nucleotides: TGTGCCAGCTCATTCTGGACAGGGCAAGAGCAGTACTTC. Residues: CASSFWTGQEQYF.

The rearrangement links TRBV28 to TRBJ2-3; no definite D call. The CDR3 runs 12 residues. From germline, CDR1 is MDHEN and CDR2 SYDVKM. V lost 6 bases and J 4 bases, leaving 8 bases between the germline ends. The CDR3, as DNA: TGTGCCAGCAGCCCCCCCGCAGATACGCAGTATTTT. It specifies CASSPPADTQYF.

The DNA for the CDR3 is TGTGCCAGCAGCACCGGGGATCAAGAGACCCAGTACTTC. This gives the protein CASSTGDQETQYF. This chain links TRBV7-2 with TRBJ2-5, with TRBD2 as a possible D gene (5 bases). V was clipped by 5 bases and J by 2 bases, with 9 bases between them. The CDR3 loop spans 13 amino acids. CDR1 and CDR2 from the germline V gene are SGHTA and FQGNSA.

This sequence joins TRBV7-2 and TRBJ2-7; D is perhaps TRBD2 (6 bases). Trimming removed 4 bases at V and 0 bases at J, with 10 bases between. Germline values: CDR1 SGHTA, CDR2 FQGNSA. The CDR3 consists of 14 residues. CDR3 sequence (DNA): TGTGCCAGCAGCTACGTAGCGGCCTCCTACGAGCAGTACTTC. Translating gives CASSYVAASYEQYF.

The chain employs TRBV25-1 and TRBJ2-6, with 9 positions matching TRBD1. Germline CDR1 and CDR2: MGHDK and SYGVNS. CDR3 length: 17 amino acids. The V gene end was trimmed by 3 bases and the J gene end by 0 bases; junction bases not matched to a gene: 3. CDR3 loop: CASSEGTGHSGANVLTF. CDR3 sequence (DNA): TGTGCCAGCAGTGAGGGGACAGGGCACTCTGGGGCCAACGTCCTGACTTTC.

The chain couples TRBV5-4 to TRBJ2-1; D possibly corresponds to TRBD2 (5 bases). This CDR3 region has 15 residues. Trimming stripped 0 bases from V and 10 bases from J, with 17 bases between. Germline CDR1 SGHNT, CDR2 YYREEE (reference sequence). DNA for the CDR3: TGTGCCAGCAGCTTGGCTTCTAGCATATCGCCAGAGCAGTTCTTC. Encoded protein: CASSLASSISPEQFF.

This sequence joins TRBV6-5 and TRBJ1-2; the D gene is possibly TRBD1 (5 bases). This CDR3 spans 14 amino acids. In germline, CDR1 is MNHEY, CDR2 SVGAGI. Trimming took 0 bases from V and 4 from J, leaving 9 bases between them. Here the CDR3 reads CASSYSTGVYGYTF. CDR3 coding DNA: TGTGCCAGCAGTTACTCGACGGGGGTCTATGGCTACACCTTC.

V and J are TRBV29-1 and TRBJ2-2, with D unclear. The CDR3 has 13 amino acids. With 1 base removed from V and 2 bases from J, the gap between germline ends came to 5 bases. The germline V gene encodes CDR1 SQVTM and CDR2 ANQGSEA. CDR3 nucleotide sequence: TGCAGCGTTGAAGGCAGTAACACCGGGGAGCTGTTTTTT. It codes for CSVEGSNTGELFF.

The chain is built from TRBV10-3 and TRBJ2-5, with D unclear. Trimming cost V 0 bases and J 5 bases, with 1 base left between them. CDR3 length: 11 amino acids. Germline V gene data show CDR1 as ENHRY and CDR2 as SYGVKD. The CDR3 reads CAISESETQYF. CDR3 DNA: TGTGCCATCAGTGAGTCGGAGACCCAGTACTTC.

The chain employs TRBV6-1 and TRBJ1-5; D gene ambiguous. The CDR3 contains 14 residues. The germline gives CDR1 MNHNS, CDR2 SASEGT. V dropped 6 bases and J dropped 0 bases, with 9 bases sitting between them. CDR3 nucleotides: TGTGCCAGCAGGGCACGGTATAGCAATCAGCCCCAGCATTTT. Translated, it gives CASRARYSNQPQHF.

The rearrangement links TRBV25-1 to TRBJ2-5; 7 bases line up with TRBD1. CDR3 size: 13 residues. Germline loops: CDR1 MGHDK, CDR2 SYGVNS. V trimming: 6 bases; J trimming: 4 bases; junction bases outside the gene matches: 5. The CDR3, as DNA: TGTGCCAGCAGCCTAGGGGGCGGAGAGACCCAGTACTTC. Residues: CASSLGGGETQYF.

This clone came up a few times. This sequence joins TRBV7-2 and TRBJ1-1; no definite D call. Deletions cut 1 base from V and 0 bases from J, with 15 bases between. The CDR3 is made up of 17 amino acids. Germline V gene sequence: CDR1 SGHTA, CDR2 FQGNSA. CDR3 bases: TGTGCCAGCAGCTTAGGGCCGGGAGTATTGATGAACACTGAAGCTTTCTTT. Protein sequence: CASSLGPGVLMNTEAFF.

This sequence joins TRBV6-5 and TRBJ1-1; D gene ambiguous. The CDR3 is 13 amino acids. Trimming stripped 4 bases from V and 1 base from J, with 7 bases between. Germline values: CDR1 MNHEY, CDR2 SVGAGI. This chain's CDR3 is CASSSASNTEAFF. The DNA for the CDR3 is TGTGCCAGCAGTTCCGCTTCGAACACTGAAGCTTTCTTT.

V usage is TRBV9 and J usage is TRBJ2-5; D is perhaps TRBD2 (6 bases). The CDR3 is made up of 16 amino acids. Germline lookup yields CDR1 SGDLS and CDR2 YYNGEE. Trimming took 4 bases from V and 2 from J, leaving 18 bases between them. Here the CDR3 DNA reads TGTGCCAGCAGCCCCGGGAAGGTGGGGACTCAAGAGACCCAGTACTTC. Translation: CASSPGKVGTQETQYF.

The CDR3 bases are TGTGCCAGCAGCTTAGCGGGAGGGTTCTCCTACGAGCAGTACTTC. Protein: CASSLAGGFSYEQYF. J is TRBJ2-7 and V is TRBV7-2; TRBD2 matches 7 bases. The CDR3 has 15 residues. Trimming at V came to 0 bases and at J to 0 bases, leaving 2 bases not matched to a gene. Germline lookup yields CDR1 SGHTA and CDR2 FQGNSA.

J is TRBJ2-7 and V is TRBV30; the D gene is possibly TRBD2 (7 bases). In germline, CDR1 is GTSNPN, CDR2 SVGIG (reference sequence). V was trimmed by 8 bases and J by 3 bases, leaving 17 bases between them. This CDR3 is built from 13 residues. The CDR3 loop reads CAQGRDGLYEQYF. The CDR3 nucleotides read TGTGCCCAGGGGAGGGACGGTCTCTACGAGCAGTACTTC.

The chain has TRBV5-1 and TRBJ2-1; D is ambiguous. V was trimmed by 1 base and J by 6 bases, leaving 5 bases between them. Germline lookup yields CDR1 SGHRS and CDR2 YFSETQ. CDR3 length: 12 amino acids. CDR3 residues: CASSLSGNEQFF. CDR3 bases: TGCGCCAGCAGCTTGAGTGGCAATGAGCAGTTCTTC.